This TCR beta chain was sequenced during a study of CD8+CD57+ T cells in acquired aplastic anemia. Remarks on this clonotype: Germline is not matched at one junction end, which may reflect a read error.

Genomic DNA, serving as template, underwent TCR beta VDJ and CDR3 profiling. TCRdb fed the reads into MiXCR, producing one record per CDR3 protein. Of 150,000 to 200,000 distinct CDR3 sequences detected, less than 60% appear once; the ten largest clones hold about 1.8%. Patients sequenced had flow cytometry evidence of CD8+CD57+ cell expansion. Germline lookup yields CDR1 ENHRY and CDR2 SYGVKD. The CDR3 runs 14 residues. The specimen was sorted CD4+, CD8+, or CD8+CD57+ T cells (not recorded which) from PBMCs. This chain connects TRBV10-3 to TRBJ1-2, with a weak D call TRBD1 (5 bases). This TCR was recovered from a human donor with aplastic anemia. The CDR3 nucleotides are TGTGCCGTCAGTGTGGGGGTAACGAGGGATGGCTACACCTTC. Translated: CAVSVGVTRDGYTF.